The 29 T cell receptor beta chains below all came from one sample that was sequenced in a study of identical twins. Each CDR3 protein is one row after TCRdb ran MiXCR on the 5' RACE reads. The sample lists around 470,000 distinct CDR3 sequences, approximately 15% seen once, with about 0.52% in the top ten. This sample was also put to use in a study of yellow fever vaccine responses in identical twins.

Material for sequencing was CD4+ T cells sorted from blood. These receptors all come from a woman aged 18-29 years in good health.

The chain links TRBV28 to TRBJ2-1, with D perhaps being TRBD1 or TRBD2 (6 bases each). Trimming took 5 bases from V and 5 from J, leaving 13 bases between them. The CDR3 extends over 14 amino acids. Germline-derived CDR1 and CDR2 are MDHEN and SYDVKM. The CDR3 loop reads CASSPWGDNNEQFF. DNA of the CDR3: TGTGCCAGCAGTCCGTGGGGGGACAACAATGAGCAGTTCTTC.

The V and J genes are TRBV11-3 and TRBJ2-1, with 12 bases fitting TRBD2. V was clipped by 2 bases and J by 5 bases; unmatched bases: 4. The CDR3 runs to 16 residues. The germline V gene has CDR1 SGHNT and CDR2 YENEEA. CDR3 sequence reads: CASSLTLAGGHNEQFF. CDR3 nucleotides: TGTGCCAGCAGCTTAACACTAGCGGGAGGCCACAATGAGCAGTTCTTC.

The chain employs TRBV5-1 and TRBJ1-1; 8 bases align to TRBD1. Germline CDR1 SGHRS, CDR2 YFSETQ. This CDR3 contains 14 residues. V lost 3 bases to trimming and J lost 1 base; unmatched junction nucleotides: 2. CDR3 DNA: TGCGCCAGCAGCTGGGGGACAGGGAACACTGAAGCTTTCTTT. Translation gives CASSWGTGNTEAFF. Looking up the rest from reference TRBV5-1 and TRBJ1-1 gives the full variable domain: KAGVTQTPRYLIKTRGQQVTLSCSPISGHRSVSWYQQTPGQGLQFLFEYFSETQRNKGNFPGRFSGRQFSNSRSEMNVSTLELGDSALYLCASSWGTGNTEAFFGQGTRLTVV.

This clonotype was seen more than once but under ten times. The germline gene is not matched at one end of the junction; a read error may be the cause. The gene calls are TRBV29-1 and TRBJ2-5; D is uncertain. This CDR3 is built from 11 residues. Per germline, CDR1 SQVTM and CDR2 ANQGSEA. The CDR3 region is CSATLLQSPLF. The CDR3 nucleotides are TGCAGCGCAACACTTCTTCAATCCCCGTTGTTC. The whole variable domain, filled in from reference TRBV29-1 and TRBJ2-5, reads SAVISQKPSRDICQRGTSLTIQCQVDSQVTMMFWYRQQPGQSLTLIATANQGSEATYESGFVIDKFPISRPNLTFSTLTVSNMSPEDSSIYLCSATLLQSPLFGPGTRLLVL.

This rearrangement joins TRBV28 to TRBJ2-5; the D is unclear. Germline loops: CDR1 MDHEN, CDR2 SYDVKM. With 5 bases removed from V and 13 bases from J, the gap between germline ends came to 5 bases. This CDR3 comprises 8 residues. CDR3 nucleotide sequence: TGTGCCAGCAGTCCTGCGTACTTC. This codes for CASSPAYF.

The gene calls are TRBV28 and TRBJ2-3, with 14 bases that match TRBD2. Germline V gives CDR1 MDHEN, CDR2 SYDVKM. With 4 bases clipped from V and 4 bases from J, the junction kept 7 bases outside the gene matches. The CDR3 sequence is 17 residues long. The chain's CDR3 is CASSSTTGLAGADTQYF. Written as DNA, the CDR3 is TGTGCCAGCAGTTCCACCACGGGACTAGCGGGGGCAGATACGCAGTATTTT. The full variable domain, with the rest looked up from reference TRBV28 and TRBJ2-3, is DVKVTQSSRYLVKRTGEKVFLECVQDMDHENMFWYRQDPGLGLRLIYFSYDVKMKEKGDIPEGYSVSREKKERFSLILESASTNQTSMYLCASSSTTGLAGADTQYFGPGTRLTVL.

V gene TRBV5-1 combines with J gene TRBJ2-1; D possibly uses TRBD1 or TRBD2 (6 bases each). From germline, CDR1 is SGHRS and CDR2 YFSETQ. This CDR3 has 12 amino acids. The V gene lost 1 base and the J gene lost 14 bases, with 13 bases spanning the gap. The DNA for the CDR3 is TGCGCCAGCAGCTTGCAAGGGGGGAAGGAGTTCTTC. This sequence encodes CASSLQGGKEFF.

This clonotype showed up just a few times. The chain's CDR3 is CASTPRGYEQYF. In DNA form, the CDR3 reads TGTGCCAGCACCCCTAGGGGCTACGAGCAGTACTTC. The chain joins TRBV28 to TRBJ2-7, with D maybe TRBD1 (5 bases). The V and J ends lost 7 bases and 3 bases respectively, with 10 bases between them. CDR1 is MDHEN and CDR2 is SYDVKM in the germline V gene. This CDR3 comprises 12 residues.

The J gene is TRBJ2-5, the V gene TRBV5-6, with 8 bases that match TRBD1. Germline V lookup: CDR1 SGHDT, CDR2 YYEEEE. The CDR3 loop spans 15 amino acids. The junction had 11 bases not matched to a gene; V was cut back by 5 bases and J by 5 bases. The chain's CDR3 is CASRKTGQGGETQYF. DNA of the CDR3: TGTGCCAGCAGGAAAACCGGACAGGGCGGCGAGACCCAGTACTTC.

This clonotype was counted a few times. The chain uses TRBV5-4 and TRBJ2-7, with D uncertain. Trimming pared 0 bases from V and 5 bases from J, leaving 15 bases between. CDR1 and CDR2 from the germline V gene are SGHNT and YYREEE (reference sequence). This CDR3 has 15 amino acids. CDR3 amino acids: CASSLEATVKNEQYF. For the CDR3, the DNA is TGTGCCAGCAGCTTGGAGGCAACAGTAAAAAACGAGCAGTACTTC. Looking up the rest from reference TRBV5-4 and TRBJ2-7 gives the full variable domain: ETGVTQSPTHLIKTRGQQVTLRCSSQSGHNTVSWYQQALGQGPQFIFQYYREEENGRGNFPPRFSGLQFPNYSSELNVNALELDDSALYLCASSLEATVKNEQYFGPGTRLTVT.

In this sample, this clonotype turned up a few times. CDR3 residues: CASSKESGGEQFF. The DNA for the CDR3 is TGTGCCAGCAGCAAAGAATCAGGAGGGGAGCAGTTCTTC. The gene calls are TRBV7-2 and TRBJ2-1, with D tentatively TRBD2 (6 bases). V was trimmed by 5 bases and J by 10 bases, leaving 15 bases between them. The germline V gene encodes CDR1 SGHTA and CDR2 FQGNSA. This CDR3 has 13 residues.

The gene calls are TRBV3-1 and TRBJ2-2, with 12 nucleotides matching TRBD2. CDR3 size: 15 residues. Trimming took 2 bases from V and 9 from J; bases not matched to a gene: 4. Germline lookup yields CDR1 LGHDT and CDR2 YNNKEL (reference sequence). The CDR3 loop is CASSQPSGGARELFF. CDR3 nucleotide sequence: TGTGCCAGCAGCCAACCTAGCGGGGGGGCCCGGGAGCTGTTTTTT. Variable domain in full (rest from reference TRBV3-1 and TRBJ2-2): DTAVSQTPKYLVTQMGNDKSIKCEQNLGHDTMYWYKQDSKKFLKIMFSYNNKELIINETVPNRFSPKSPDKAHLNLHINSLELGDSAVYFCASSQPSGGARELFFGEGSRLTVL.

In its sample, this clonotype was seen many times. V is TRBV3-1 and J is TRBJ2-4; no clear D. CDR3 length: 17 amino acids. The V gene's germline CDR1 is LGHDT and CDR2 YNNKEL (reference sequence). V was shortened by 0 bases and J by 1 base, with 13 bases between the two germline ends. The CDR3 reads CASSQDLKQVAKNIQYF. As DNA, the CDR3 is TGTGCCAGCAGCCAAGATTTAAAGCAAGTCGCCAAAAACATTCAGTACTTC. Full variable domain (rest looked up from reference TRBV3-1 and TRBJ2-4): DTAVSQTPKYLVTQMGNDKSIKCEQNLGHDTMYWYKQDSKKFLKIMFSYNNKELIINETVPNRFSPKSPDKAHLNLHINSLELGDSAVYFCASSQDLKQVAKNIQYFGAGTRLSVL.

The V and J genes are TRBV7-2 and TRBJ1-4; no clear D. CDR1 is SGHTA and CDR2 is FQGNSA in the germline V gene. The V gene lost 5 bases and the J gene lost 7 bases, with 14 bases spanning the gap. The CDR3 consists of 14 residues. CDR3 bases: TGTGCCAGCAGCGTAAAGTTCGGTTCTGAAAAACTGTTTTTT. Translation gives CASSVKFGSEKLFF.

The sample holds a few counts of this clonotype. The chain joins TRBV12-3 or TRBV12-4 to TRBJ1-4, with unresolved D. There are 12 residues in the CDR3. V shed 3 bases and J shed 7 bases, with 6 bases lying between them. This CDR3 reads CASSLRVEKLFF. Written as DNA, the CDR3 is TGTGCCAGCAGTTTGCGGGTTGAAAAACTGTTTTTT.

This rearrangement joins TRBV29-1 to TRBJ2-2, with 8 bases that match TRBD2. This CDR3 is 13 amino acids long. CDR1 and CDR2 from the germline V gene are SQVTM and ANQGSEA. V was clipped by 7 bases and J by 6 bases; unmatched bases: 7. CDR3 nucleotide sequence: TGCAGCGCCCGGGGGGGGGCGCCCGGGGAGCTGTTTTTT. Its translation is CSARGGAPGELFF.

V usage is TRBV6-1 and J usage is TRBJ2-5, with D tentatively TRBD2 (5 bases). This CDR3 contains 14 residues. Trimming removed 7 bases from V and 2 bases from J, with 14 bases in between. Germline values: CDR1 MNHNS, CDR2 SASEGT. CDR3 sequence: CASNSGGSQETQYF. CDR3 nucleotide sequence: TGTGCCAGCAACTCCGGAGGCAGTCAAGAGACCCAGTACTTC.

There are many counts of this clonotype. The CDR3 loop is CASSLGRTDTQYF. CDR3 nucleotides: TGCGCCAGCAGCTTGGGGCGCACAGATACGCAGTATTTT. This chain connects TRBV5-1 to TRBJ2-3; D ambiguous. V lost 0 bases and J 1 base, leaving 3 bases between the germline ends. The CDR3 is 13 residues long. Germline CDR1 SGHRS, CDR2 YFSETQ. The full variable domain, with the rest looked up from reference TRBV5-1 and TRBJ2-3, is KAGVTQTPRYLIKTRGQQVTLSCSPISGHRSVSWYQQTPGQGLQFLFEYFSETQRNKGNFPGRFSGRQFSNSRSEMNVSTLELGDSALYLCASSLGRTDTQYFGPGTRLTVL.

This clonotype was observed at least ten times. The V call is TRBV28, the J call TRBJ2-7; D may match TRBD1 or TRBD2 (5 bases each). Deletions cut 6 bases from V and 7 bases from J, with 19 bases between. Looked up from germline, CDR1 is MDHEN and CDR2 is SYDVKM. The CDR3 loop spans 14 amino acids. CDR3 sequence reads: CASRDPGRNVEQYF. For the CDR3, the DNA is TGTGCCAGCAGGGACCCGGGACGGAACGTTGAGCAGTACTTC.

The V and J genes are TRBV18 and TRBJ2-2; D remains unclear. The germline V gene encodes CDR1 KGHSH and CDR2 LQKENI. The length of the CDR3 is 14 residues. Trimming removed 0 bases from V and 4 bases from J, with 6 bases in between. CDR3 DNA sequence: TGTGCCAGCTCACCACCGTGGGGCACCGGGGAGCTGTTTTTT. Translating it yields CASSPPWGTGELFF.

Ten or more counts support this clonotype. The chain employs TRBV7-9 and TRBJ2-1; D remains ambiguous. The CDR3 sequence is 12 residues long. Germline V lookup: CDR1 SEHNR, CDR2 FQNEAQ (reference sequence). V was pared by 3 bases and J by 13 bases, with 13 bases between. The CDR3 spells CASSFRAERQFF. CDR3 nucleotides: TGTGCCAGCAGCTTTCGGGCAGAGCGACAGTTCTTC.

This clonotype was found a few times. This sequence joins TRBV7-2 and TRBJ1-5; TRBD1 agrees at 10 bases. This CDR3 is 15 amino acids long. CDR1 SGHTA and CDR2 FQGNSA come from the germline V gene. The junction had 2 bases not matched to a gene; V was cut back by 1 base and J by 5 bases. In DNA, the CDR3 is TGTGCCAGCAGCTTAGGGGGGACAGGGGATCAGCCCCAGCATTTT. Its translation: CASSLGGTGDQPQHF.

This clonotype has just a few counts. This chain uses TRBV6-5 with TRBJ1-5; maybe TRBD1 (5 bases). This CDR3 spans 16 amino acids. Trimming left V 0 bases short and J 4 bases short, with 13 bases between. Germline values: CDR1 MNHEY, CDR2 SVGAGI. CDR3 DNA sequence: TGTGCCAGCAGTTACTCGGCAGGGAGAGGGAATCAGCCCCAGCATTTT. Translated: CASSYSAGRGNQPQHF.

This clonotype has more than one count but fewer than ten. The rearrangement joins TRBV29-1 to TRBJ2-7; D gene unclear. CDR1 SQVTM and CDR2 ANQGSEA come from the germline V gene. Trimming stripped 4 bases from V and 3 bases from J, with 7 bases between. The CDR3 covers 11 residues. CDR3 sequence (DNA): TGCAGCGTTGGAGAAATCTACGAGCAGTACTTC. As protein: CSVGEIYEQYF.

Regarding this clonotype: Germline and junction disagree at one end, which may indicate a read error. V gene TRBV12-3 or TRBV12-4 combines with J gene TRBJ2-5; TRBD2 matches 7 bases. The CDR3 length is 17 residues. The CDR3 sequence is CASSTWVGGTYQETQHF. DNA for the CDR3: TGTGCCAGCAGTACATGGGTCGGGGGGACCTACCAAGAGACCCAGCACTTC.

This clonotype was counted between two and nine times. The V gene is TRBV21-1, the J gene TRBJ2-6; TRBD1, the table's D call, was not compared with the DNA. TRBV21-1 corresponds to a pseudogene. This CDR3 has 19 amino acids. The CDR3 is CARTTEDRTLSSGANVLTF. CDR3 DNA: TGTGCCAGAACCACTGAGGACAGGACATTGTCCTCTGGGGCCAACGTCCTGACTTTC.

This clonotype was counted only a few times. The rearrangement links TRBV12-3 or TRBV12-4 to TRBJ2-2; D gene unclear. V lost 6 bases, J lost 7 bases, and 12 bases lay in between. This CDR3 has 13 amino acids. In nucleotides, the CDR3 is TGTGCCAGCAGCACCAGACTGTACGGGGAGCTGTTTTTT. It encodes CASSTRLYGELFF.

This clonotype turned up a few times. This sequence joins TRBV20-1 and TRBJ2-6; TRBD2 agrees at 8 bases. J lost 0 bases, V lost 6 bases, and 7 bases had no gene match. The CDR3 totals 16 residues. Per the germline V gene, CDR1 is DFQATT and CDR2 is SNEGSKA (reference sequence). CDR3 loop: CSAVQLAVSGANVLTF. CDR3 DNA sequence: TGCAGTGCGGTCCAACTAGCGGTCTCTGGGGCCAACGTCCTGACTTTC.

This clonotype was seen ten or more times. V is TRBV6-4 and J is TRBJ2-2; D is unclear. The CDR3 is 14 residues long. The V and J ends lost 8 bases and 2 bases respectively, with 12 bases between them. The germline V gene has CDR1 MRHNA and CDR2 SNTAGT. CDR3 sequence reads: CASSSGPNTGELFF. The CDR3 region has the DNA TGTGCCAGCTCATCCGGGCCTAACACCGGGGAGCTGTTTTTT.